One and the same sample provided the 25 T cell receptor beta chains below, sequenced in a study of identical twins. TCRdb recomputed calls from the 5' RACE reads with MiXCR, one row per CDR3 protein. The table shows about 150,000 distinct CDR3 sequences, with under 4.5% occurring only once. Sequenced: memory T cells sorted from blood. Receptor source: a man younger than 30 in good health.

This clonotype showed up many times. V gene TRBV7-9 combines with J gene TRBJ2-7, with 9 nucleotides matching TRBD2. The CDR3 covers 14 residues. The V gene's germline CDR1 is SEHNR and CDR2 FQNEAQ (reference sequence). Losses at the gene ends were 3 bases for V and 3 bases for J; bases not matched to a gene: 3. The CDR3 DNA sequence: TGTGCCAGCAGCTTTTCTAGCGGGGTCTACGAGCAGTACGTC. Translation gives CASSFSSGVYEQYV.

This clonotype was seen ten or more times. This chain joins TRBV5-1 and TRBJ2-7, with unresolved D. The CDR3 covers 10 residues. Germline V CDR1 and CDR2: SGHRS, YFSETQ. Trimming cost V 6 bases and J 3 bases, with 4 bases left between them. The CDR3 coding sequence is TGCGCCAGCACACGCTACGAGCAGTACGTC. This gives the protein CASTRYEQYV.

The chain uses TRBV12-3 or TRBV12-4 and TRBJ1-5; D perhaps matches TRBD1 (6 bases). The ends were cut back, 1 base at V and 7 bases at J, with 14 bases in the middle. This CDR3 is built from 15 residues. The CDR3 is CASSLGDTSRQPQHF. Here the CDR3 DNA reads TGTGCCAGCAGTTTAGGGGACACCTCCCGGCAGCCCCAGCATTTT.

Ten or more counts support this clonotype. CDR3 residues: CSARPGTMMWQFF. In DNA form, the CDR3 reads TGCAGTGCTAGGCCCGGGACGATGATGTGGCAGTTCTTC. The genes are TRBV20-1 and TRBJ2-1; tentatively, D is TRBD1 or TRBD2 (5 bases each). Germline values: CDR1 DFQATT, CDR2 SNEGSKA (reference sequence). The CDR3 totals 13 residues. The V end lost 3 bases, the J end lost 12 bases, and 18 bases lay between the germline ends.

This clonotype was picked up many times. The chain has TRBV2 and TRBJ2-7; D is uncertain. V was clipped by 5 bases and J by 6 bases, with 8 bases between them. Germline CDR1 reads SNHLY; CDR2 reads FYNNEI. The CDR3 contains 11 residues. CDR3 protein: CASSRFSEQYF. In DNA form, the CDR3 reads TGTGCCAGCAGTAGATTCTCCGAGCAGTACTTC.

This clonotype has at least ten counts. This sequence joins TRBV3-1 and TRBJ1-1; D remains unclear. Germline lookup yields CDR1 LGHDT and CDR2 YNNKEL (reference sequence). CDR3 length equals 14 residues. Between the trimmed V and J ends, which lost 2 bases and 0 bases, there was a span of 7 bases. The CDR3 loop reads CASSQTGLNTEAFF. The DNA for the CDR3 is TGTGCCAGCAGCCAAACTGGACTGAACACTGAAGCTTTCTTT.

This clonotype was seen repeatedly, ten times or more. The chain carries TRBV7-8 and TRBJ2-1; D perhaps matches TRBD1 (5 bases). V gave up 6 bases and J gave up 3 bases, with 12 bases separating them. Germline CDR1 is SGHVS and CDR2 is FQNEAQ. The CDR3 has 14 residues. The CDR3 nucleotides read TGTGCCAGCAGACGAGACAGTCTCTACAATGAGCAGTTCTTC. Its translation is CASRRDSLYNEQFF. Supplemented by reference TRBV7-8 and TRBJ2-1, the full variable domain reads GAGVSQSPRYKVAKRGQDVALRCDPISGHVSLFWYQQALGQGPEFLTYFQNEAQLDKSGLPSDRFFAERPEGSVSTLKIQRTQQEDSAVYLCASRRDSLYNEQFFGPGTRLTVL.

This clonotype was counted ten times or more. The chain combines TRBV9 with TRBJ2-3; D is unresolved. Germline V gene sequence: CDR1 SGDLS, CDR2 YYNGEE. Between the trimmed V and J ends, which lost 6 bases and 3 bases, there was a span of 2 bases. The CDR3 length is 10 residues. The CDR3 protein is CASNTDTQYF. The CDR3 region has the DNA TGTGCCAGCAATACAGATACGCAGTATTTT.

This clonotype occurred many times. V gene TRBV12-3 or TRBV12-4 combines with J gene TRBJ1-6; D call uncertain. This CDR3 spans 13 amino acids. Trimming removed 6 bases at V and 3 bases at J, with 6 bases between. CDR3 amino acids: CASSQSYNSPLHF. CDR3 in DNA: TGTGCCAGCAGCCAGAGCTATAATTCACCCCTCCACTTT.

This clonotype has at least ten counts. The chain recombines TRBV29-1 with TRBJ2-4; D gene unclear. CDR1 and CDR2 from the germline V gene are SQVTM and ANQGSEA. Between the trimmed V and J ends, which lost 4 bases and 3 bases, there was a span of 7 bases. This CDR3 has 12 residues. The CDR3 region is CSVAWDKNIQYF. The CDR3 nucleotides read TGCAGCGTTGCGTGGGACAAAAACATTCAGTACTTC.

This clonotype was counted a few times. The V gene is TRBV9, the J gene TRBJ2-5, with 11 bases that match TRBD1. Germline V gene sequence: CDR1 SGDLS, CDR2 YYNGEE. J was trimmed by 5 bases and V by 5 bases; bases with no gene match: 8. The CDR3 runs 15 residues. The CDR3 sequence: CASRGQGAPEETQYF. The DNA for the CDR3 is TGTGCCAGCAGAGGACAGGGGGCGCCGGAGGAGACCCAGTACTTC.

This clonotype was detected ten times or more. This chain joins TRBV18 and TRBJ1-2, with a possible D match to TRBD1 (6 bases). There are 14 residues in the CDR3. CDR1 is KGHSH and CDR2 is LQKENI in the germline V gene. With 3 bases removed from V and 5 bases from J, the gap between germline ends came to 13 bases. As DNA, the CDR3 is TGTGCCAGCTCACCGAGGACAGCCCTGTATGGCTACACCTTC. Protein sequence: CASSPRTALYGYTF.

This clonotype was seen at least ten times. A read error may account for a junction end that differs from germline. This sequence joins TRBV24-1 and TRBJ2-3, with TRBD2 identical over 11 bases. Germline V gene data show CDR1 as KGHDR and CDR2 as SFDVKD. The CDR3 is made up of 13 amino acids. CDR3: CATSDETSGMSKF. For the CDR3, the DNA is TGTGCCACCAGTGATGAGACTAGCGGGATGTCGAAGTTT.

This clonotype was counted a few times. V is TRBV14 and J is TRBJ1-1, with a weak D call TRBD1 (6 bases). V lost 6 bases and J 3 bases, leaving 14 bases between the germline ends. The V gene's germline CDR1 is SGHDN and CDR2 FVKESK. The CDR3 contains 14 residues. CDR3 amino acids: CASSPGQFHTEAFF. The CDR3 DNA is TGTGCCAGCAGTCCCGGACAGTTTCACACTGAAGCTTTCTTT.

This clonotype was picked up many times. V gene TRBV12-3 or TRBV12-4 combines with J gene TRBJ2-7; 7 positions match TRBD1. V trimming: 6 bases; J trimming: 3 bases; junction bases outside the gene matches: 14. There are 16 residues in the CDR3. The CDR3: CASRYSLRGLGYEQYF. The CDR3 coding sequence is TGTGCCAGCAGATACAGTTTAAGGGGGCTGGGCTACGAGCAGTACTTC.

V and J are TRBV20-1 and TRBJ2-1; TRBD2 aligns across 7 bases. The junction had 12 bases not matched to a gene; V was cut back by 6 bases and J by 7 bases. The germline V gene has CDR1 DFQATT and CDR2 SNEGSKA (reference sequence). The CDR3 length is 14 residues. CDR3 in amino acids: CSARGGSASNEQFF. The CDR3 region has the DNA TGCAGTGCGAGGGGCGGGAGCGCCTCAAATGAGCAGTTCTTC.

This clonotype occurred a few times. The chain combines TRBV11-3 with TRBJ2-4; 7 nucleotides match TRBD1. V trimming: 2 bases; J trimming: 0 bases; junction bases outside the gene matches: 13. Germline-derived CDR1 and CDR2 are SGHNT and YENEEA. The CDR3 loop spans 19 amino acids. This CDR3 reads CASSLRSRQGSVAKNIQYF. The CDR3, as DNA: TGTGCCAGCAGCTTACGGAGTAGACAGGGAAGCGTAGCCAAAAACATTCAGTACTTC.

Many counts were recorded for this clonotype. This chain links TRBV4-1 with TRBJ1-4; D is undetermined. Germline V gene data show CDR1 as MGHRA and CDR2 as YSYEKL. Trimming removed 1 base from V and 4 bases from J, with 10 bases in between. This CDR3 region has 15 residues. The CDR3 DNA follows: TGCGCCAGCAGCCAAGTCGGCAGCAGTAATGAAAAACTGTTTTTT. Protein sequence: CASSQVGSSNEKLFF.

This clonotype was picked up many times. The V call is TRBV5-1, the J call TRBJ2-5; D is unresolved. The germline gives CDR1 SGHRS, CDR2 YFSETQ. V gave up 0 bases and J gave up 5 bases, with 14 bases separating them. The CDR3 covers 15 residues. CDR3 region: CASSLAADPRETQYF. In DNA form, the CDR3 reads TGCGCCAGCAGCTTGGCCGCCGACCCGAGGGAGACCCAGTACTTC.

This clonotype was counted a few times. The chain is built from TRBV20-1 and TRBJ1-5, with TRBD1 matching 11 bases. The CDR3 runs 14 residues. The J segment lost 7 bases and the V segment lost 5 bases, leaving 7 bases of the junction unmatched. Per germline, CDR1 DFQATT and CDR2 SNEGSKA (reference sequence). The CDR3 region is CSAPGTGGIQPQHF. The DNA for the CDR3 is TGCAGTGCTCCCGGGACAGGGGGAATACAGCCCCAGCATTTT.

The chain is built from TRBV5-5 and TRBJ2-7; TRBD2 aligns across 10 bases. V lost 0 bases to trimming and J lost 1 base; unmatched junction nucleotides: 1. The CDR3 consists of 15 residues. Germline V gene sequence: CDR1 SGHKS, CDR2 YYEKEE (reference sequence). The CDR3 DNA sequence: TGTGCCAGCAGCTTGGTACTAGCGGGATCCTACGAGCAGTACTTC. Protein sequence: CASSLVLAGSYEQYF. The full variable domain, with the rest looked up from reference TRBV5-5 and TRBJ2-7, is DAGVTQSPTHLIKTRGQQVTLRCSPISGHKSVSWYQQVLGQGPQFIFQYYEKEERGRGNFPDRFSARQFPNYSSELNVNALLLGDSALYLCASSLVLAGSYEQYFGPGTRLTVT.

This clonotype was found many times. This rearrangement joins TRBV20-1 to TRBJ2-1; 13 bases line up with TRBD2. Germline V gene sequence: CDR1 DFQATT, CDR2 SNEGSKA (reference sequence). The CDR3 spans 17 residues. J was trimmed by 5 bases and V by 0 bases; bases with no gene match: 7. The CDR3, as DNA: TGCAGTGCTAGAGATGGGACTAGCGGGATCTATGACAATGAGCAGTTCTTC. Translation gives CSARDGTSGIYDNEQFF.

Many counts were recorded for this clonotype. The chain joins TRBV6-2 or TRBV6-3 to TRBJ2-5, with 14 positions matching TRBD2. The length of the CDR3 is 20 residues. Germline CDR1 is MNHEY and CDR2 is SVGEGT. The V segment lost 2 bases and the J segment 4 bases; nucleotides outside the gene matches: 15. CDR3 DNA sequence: TGTGCCAGCAGTTACCTACTGTCAATCGGGACTAGCGGGAGCTTAGAGACCCAGTACTTC. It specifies CASSYLLSIGTSGSLETQYF.

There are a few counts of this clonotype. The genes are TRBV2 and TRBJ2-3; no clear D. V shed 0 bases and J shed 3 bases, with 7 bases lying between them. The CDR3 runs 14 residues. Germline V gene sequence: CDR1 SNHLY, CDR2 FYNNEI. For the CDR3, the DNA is TGTGCCAGCAGTGAAGCGCTTGGTACAGATACGCAGTATTTT. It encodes CASSEALGTDTQYF.

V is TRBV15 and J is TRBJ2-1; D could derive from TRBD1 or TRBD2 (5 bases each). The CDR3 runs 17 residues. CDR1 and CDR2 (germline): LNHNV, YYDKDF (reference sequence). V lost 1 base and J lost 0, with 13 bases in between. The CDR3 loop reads CATSRGGPGSSYNEQFF. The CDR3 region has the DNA TGTGCCACCAGCAGAGGAGGCCCAGGGAGCTCCTACAATGAGCAGTTCTTC.